This T cell receptor beta chain was captured in a study of CD8 T cells in ankylosing spondylitis. Study results and limitations: Some of the motif variants had earlier been found in reactive arthritis patients' fluid and blood. Seemingly characteristic of ankylosing spondylitis blood was a TCR beta motif consisting of roughly 8 highly homologous variants.

Using its own MiXCR run on the 5' RACE reads, TCRdb lists one record per CDR3 protein. The sample records around 210,000 distinct CDR3 sequences, less than 9.5% being singletons. This clonotype showed up many times. Its antigen is currently unknown. Sample: blood, either unsorted or a sorted T cell fraction (not recorded which). The sequence came from a female donor with ankylosing spondylitis or in good health (not recorded which).

CDR3 DNA: TGTGCCAGCAGCTTAGGGTCCGGGGGCCTCGGGGAGACCCAGTACTTC. It translates to CASSLGSGGLGETQYF. V usage is TRBV7-2 and J usage is TRBJ2-5, with D possibly called TRBD1 or TRBD2 (6 bases each). This CDR3 has 16 residues. Trimming took off 1 base at V and 5 bases at J, with 17 bases between the two ends. The germline V gene encodes CDR1 SGHTA and CDR2 FQGNSA.